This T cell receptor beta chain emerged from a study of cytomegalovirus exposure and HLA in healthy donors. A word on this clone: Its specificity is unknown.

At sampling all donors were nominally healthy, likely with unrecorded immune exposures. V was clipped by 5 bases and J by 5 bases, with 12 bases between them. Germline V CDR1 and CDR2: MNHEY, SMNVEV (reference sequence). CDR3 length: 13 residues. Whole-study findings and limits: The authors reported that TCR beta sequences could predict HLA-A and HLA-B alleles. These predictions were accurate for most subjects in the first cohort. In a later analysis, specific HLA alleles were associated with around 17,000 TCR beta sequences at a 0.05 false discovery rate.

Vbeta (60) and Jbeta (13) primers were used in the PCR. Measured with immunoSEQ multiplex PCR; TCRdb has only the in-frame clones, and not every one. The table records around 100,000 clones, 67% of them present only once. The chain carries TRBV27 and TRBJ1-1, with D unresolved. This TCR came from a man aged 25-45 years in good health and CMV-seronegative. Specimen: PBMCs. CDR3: CASSPTLITEAFF. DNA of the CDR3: TGTGCCAGCAGTCCTACCCTTATTACTGAAGCTTTCTTT.